This entry features one T cell receptor beta chain sequence. Its cognate antigen is unknown. This sample stems from a study of Ad26.COV2.S vaccination and SARS-CoV-2 variants. Study-level findings and limits: The TCR-based breadth and depth measures might underestimate overall T cell responses.

Indicated treatment: around 19 received Ad26.COV2.S at low or high dose, single or two shots; about 5 received placebo; per-sample allocation not given. Following the first vaccine or placebo injection, samples were taken on day 63. Per germline, CDR1 LNHDA and CDR2 SQIVND (reference sequence). Trimming took 5 bases from V and 4 from J, leaving 18 bases between them. CDR3 size: 16 residues. Some clones are missing from TCRdb's copy, which holds only in-frame ones; the method was immunoSEQ multiplex PCR. The profile covers about 350,000 clones, with 70% to 90% appearing a single time and 3% to 4% taken by the ten largest.

The sequence derives from a person between 18 and 60 years old who received the Ad26.COV2.S COVID-19 vaccine or a placebo. The chain carries TRBV19 and TRBJ1-3; D is possibly TRBD1 (5 bases). Sequencing was performed on peripheral blood, taken in a trial of Ad26.COV2.S vaccine versus placebo. The CDR3, as DNA: TGTGCCAGTAGTCCCGCAGGGAATATGTTAGGAAACACCATATATTTT. The encoded protein is CASSPAGNMLGNTIYF.